This TCR beta chain emerged from a study of CD8 T cells in ankylosing spondylitis. Notes on the study in general: Among TCR beta sequences, a motif of about 8 highly homologous variants appeared characteristic of ankylosing spondylitis blood.

Researchers built TCR beta libraries using quantitative 5'-RACE with molecular barcodes. One entry per CDR3 protein, called by TCRdb with MiXCR from the 5' RACE reads. The data hold more than 300,000 distinct CDR3 sequences, with around 7.6% observed a single time. Germline V CDR1 and CDR2: KGHSH, LQKENI. CDR3 length equals 20 residues. V gave up 3 bases and J gave up 0 bases, with 21 bases separating them. This clonotype showed up just a few times. As yet, its antigen is unknown. Material for sequencing was blood, either unsorted or a sorted T cell fraction (not recorded which). This receptor was identified in a male donor with ankylosing spondylitis. The rearrangement joins TRBV18 to TRBJ1-6; tentative D call: TRBD1 (5 bases). CDR3 coding DNA: TGTGCCAGCTCACCGACGGGGGACCTTATATCGGGCTCCTATAATTCACCCCTCCACTTT. Translating gives CASSPTGDLISGSYNSPLHF. Complete variable domain (other parts from reference TRBV18 and TRBJ1-6): NAGVMQNPRHLVRRRGQEARLRCSPMKGHSHVYWYRQLPEEGLKFMVYLQKENIIDESGMPKERFSAEFPKEGPSILRIQQVVRGDSAAYFCASSPTGDLISGSYNSPLHFGNGTRLTVT.